This passage covers 5 T cell receptor beta chains from one sample sequenced in a study of blood T cell repertoires in COVID-19 (dated by TCRdb to 2018 to 2021). The library was obtained by the immunoSEQ multiplex PCR assay. TCRdb limited this immuneACCESS table to in-frame rearrangements with V and J called. A share of clones is missing; checked studies link under half to unresolved V genes, and the rest is unexplained. In this sample the table shows about 52,000 clones, approximately 89% of which occur a single time. The ten largest clonotypes hold approximately 10% of the sample. Specimen: peripheral blood. The receptors come from a man older than 75 with active or convalescent COVID-19.

The V gene is TRBV28, the J gene TRBJ2-7, with 7 bases matching TRBD2. The J segment lost 2 bases and the V segment lost 8 bases, leaving 9 bases of the junction unmatched. Germline-derived CDR1 and CDR2 are MDHEN and SYDVKM. The CDR3 runs to 14 residues. DNA of the CDR3: TGTGCCAGCTTCGGGGGGACGGATCCCTACGAGCAGTACTTC. Amino acid sequence: CASFGGTDPYEQYF.

The chain combines TRBV5-1 with TRBJ2-3; tentatively, D is TRBD1 (6 bases). The CDR3 length is 14 residues. Trimming cost V 4 bases and J 2 bases, with 11 bases left between them. CDR1 and CDR2 from the germline V gene are SGHRS and YFSETQ. The CDR3 here is CASSDGQPTDTQYF. In DNA, the CDR3 is TGCGCCAGCAGCGACGGACAGCCCACAGATACGCAGTATTTT.

This chain uses TRBV5-1 with TRBJ2-3; TRBD2 aligns across 8 bases. Trimming cost V 4 bases and J 2 bases; bases outside gene matches: 6. Germline V lookup: CDR1 SGHRS, CDR2 YFSETQ. The CDR3 has 15 amino acids. CDR3 DNA sequence: TGCGCCAGCAGCCCGGAGCGGGGGATCACAGATACGCAGTATTTT. This gives the protein CASSPERGITDTQYF.

This chain links TRBV19 with TRBJ2-7; 10 positions agree with TRBD2. Germline V gene data show CDR1 as LNHDA and CDR2 as SQIVND (reference sequence). Germline trimming cut 4 bases from V and 0 bases from J; bases unmatched to any gene: 6. CDR3 length: 16 amino acids. The CDR3 bases are TGTGCCAGTAGTAAGGGGCTAGCGGGAGCCTCCTACGAGCAGTACTTC. Protein product: CASSKGLAGASYEQYF.

The chain uses TRBV6-4 and TRBJ1-6, with D possibly matching TRBD1 (5 bases). The germline CDR1 and CDR2 sequences are MRHNA and SNTAGT. With 2 bases removed from V and 7 bases from J, the gap between germline ends came to 9 bases. This CDR3 comprises 14 residues. CDR3 in DNA: TGTGCCAGCAGTGACCGGGGGAACAATTCACCCCTCCACTTT. This encodes CASSDRGNNSPLHF.